This record concerns one T cell receptor beta chain sequence. The antigen is undetermined. Alongside a J-beta primer mix, a sample-barcoded 5' primer served in a second PCR lasting about 7 to 12 cycles. Through a template-switch adaptor with 12 random nucleotides, each cDNA molecule received a tag. TCRdb passed the 5' RACE reads through MiXCR, listing each CDR3 protein once. This table has 1.5 million to 2 million distinct CDR3 sequences, about 35% appearing once. The CDR3 sequence is 14 residues long. V was pared by 4 bases and J by 1 base, with 10 bases between. This sample stems from a study of blood T cells in healthy people across ages. General study findings and limits: A strong correlation was seen between TCR beta diversity and naive T cell percentage.

The chain employs TRBV12-3 or TRBV12-4 and TRBJ2-5; D possibly corresponds to TRBD2 (6 bases). The clonotype comes from a woman aged 25 to 39 in good health. Sequencing input: blood. CDR3 DNA: TGTGCCAGCAGTTCCTGGGACTTCCAAGAGACCCAGTACTTC. Translation gives CASSSWDFQETQYF.